This T cell receptor (beta chain) was captured in a study of T cells expressing NK-cell markers (dated by TCRdb to 2018 to 2021). Context from the whole study: In sorted CD3+CD56+NKG2C+, CD3+CD56+NKG2C- and CD3+CD56-NKG2C+ T-cell subsets from 8 or 9 donors, TCR beta-chain repertoires were profiled. Libraries were sequenced as 2 x 150 bp reads on Illumina HiSeq 2000/2500, MiSeq or NextSeq. Among the eight sequenced donors, only one was HCMV-seronegative, while the other seven were HCMV-seropositive. All eight donors whose samples were sequenced were randomly selected healthy volunteers, three of them men and five women.

The CDR3 runs 13 residues from the cysteine to the phenylalanine. No nucleotide data were recorded. CDR1 and CDR2, per the germline V gene, are SQVTM and ANQGSEA. Worth noting for this clonotype: Its target antigen remains unknown.

Study-wide findings and limitations: Those dominant clonotypes were again the most abundant among CD3+CD56-NKG2C+ cells in a handful of donors, at about 25-60.1%. In six donors, the dominant CD3+CD56+NKG2C+ clonotypes ranked among the top 10 CD8+ clonotypes, making up roughly 1.0-8% of CD8+ T cells. It remained unclear whether the expanded NKG2C-expressing T cell clones were specific for HCMV antigens.

The sequencer was an Illumina HiSeq 2000. 5'RACE template switching, by which a universal primer site and unique molecular identifiers were added, was used to make TCR beta cDNA libraries. Priming for cDNA synthesis came from the TCR beta constant segment, and two successive PCR amplification steps followed. The original pipeline was this. MIGEC was used to demultiplex reads and group the reads by UMI, and MiTCR was used to assemble and quantify clonotypes. To exclude erroneous sequences, any TCR cDNA sequence not supported by at least two reads was discarded. The tcR package was used for downstream repertoire analysis, and clonotypes were matched between fractions using CDR3 nucleotide sequence together with V segment. Antigen specificity was annotated against VDJdb with VDJmatch, allowing one amino acid substitution in CDR3. Following reprocessing of the reads by TCRdb, the data hold one row per CDR3 protein sequence and no DNA is available. The V and J calls come from TCRdb's annotation, not from the publication. The sample table on file contains around 470,000 distinct CDR3 sequences. Together, the top ten hold over 1.3% of the sample.

A commercial ELISA kit detecting HCMV-specific IgG in serum was used to determine HCMV serostatus. Ficoll density gradient centrifugation was used to isolate peripheral blood mononuclear cells from blood. The V gene is TRBV29-1 and the J gene is TRBJ1-5; lacking DNA, the TRBD1 call made by TCRdb goes unchecked. Sequencing was done on a sample of blood T cells: a sorted CD56 or NKG2C T cell subset, CD4+ or CD8+ T cells, or bulk PBMC T cells (not recorded which). This receptor was taken from a woman between 50 and 59 years old in good health. Donor details come from another sample of the same person, matched by shared clones. The CDR3 region: CSVMGQAGQPQHF.